The rows below give T cell receptor beta chains drawn from one sample of a study of cytomegalovirus exposure and HLA in healthy donors. The protocol was immunoSEQ multiplex PCR, while the TCRdb copy is restricted to in-frame clones and leaves out a portion. Counted here are roughly 76,000 clones, 79% occurring once; the ten biggest clones make up roughly 2.5%. The material sequenced was PBMCs. The source of these receptors is a young man in good health and CMV-seronegative. Each CDR3 is given with its conserved first and last residue. A D gene is named only where the DNA matches it firmly. Clone size, where shown, is once, few, many, or a class for clones that have expanded.

clone size	V gene	D gene	J gene	CDR3 DNA	CDR3 protein
.	TRBV11-2	TRBD1	TRBJ2-5	TGTGCCAGCAGCCCACAGGGGCGGCAGAAGGAGACCCAGTACTTC	CASSPQGRQKETQYF
.	TRBV6-5	TRBD2	TRBJ2-7	TGTGCCAGCAGTTACAGGAGCGGGACTGGAGGCGAGCAGTACTTC	CASSYRSGTGGEQYF
.	TRBV7-2	.	TRBJ2-7	TGTGCCAGCAGCATAGGAGGAAGCAGGGACTACGAGCAGTACTTC	CASSIGGSRDYEQYF
few	TRBV19	.	TRBJ1-2	TGTGCCAGTAGCCCAGGGATTAACTATGGCTACACCTTC	CASSPGINYGYTF
.	TRBV5-6	.	TRBJ2-7	TGTGCCAGCAGCTTGTTGGGGCGGGGGACAGGACAATACGAGCAGTACTTC	CASSLLGRGTGQYEQYF
few	TRBV28	.	TRBJ1-4	TGTGCCAGCCTTAAGGGGTTAGGAACTAATGAAAAACTGTTTTTT	CASLKGLGTNEKLFF
.	TRBV7-9	.	TRBJ1-4	TGTGCCAGCAGCTTGTCACAAAATGAAAAACTGTTTTTT	CASSLSQNEKLFF
.	TRBV5-4	.	TRBJ1-3	TGTGCCAGCAGCTTGCGGGTTACCTCGGACACCATATATTTT	CASSLRVTSDTIYF
.	TRBV27	.	TRBJ2-1	TGTGCCAGCAGACCGCTCGCGGGTTCTTTCTACAATGAGCAGTTCTTC	CASRPLAGSFYNEQFF
once	TRBV10-3	TRBD2	TRBJ2-1	TGTGCCATCAGTGCGGGAGGGCTCTCCTACAATGAGCAGTTCTTC	CAISAGGLSYNEQFF
.	TRBV5-4	.	TRBJ1-2	TGTGCCAGCAGGCAGTCAATCGTTAACTATGGCTACACCTTC	CASRQSIVNYGYTF
once	TRBV7-8	.	TRBJ2-3	TGTGCCAGCAGCTTAGAACCGGGGATCGATACGCAGTATTTT	CASSLEPGIDTQYF
.	TRBV30	TRBD1	TRBJ1-3	TGTGCCTCACGAGAGACAGGGTCTCGAAACACCATATATTTT	CASRETGSRNTIYF
once	TRBV12-2	.	TRBJ1-5	TGTGCCACGAAGGGGAACAATCAGCCCCAGCATTTT	CATKGNNQPQHF
.	TRBV2	.	TRBJ2-1	TGTACCTCTCGGGGGACCATATCCTTCTTC	CTSRGTISFF
.	TRBV5-4	TRBD2	TRBJ2-6	TGTGCCAGCAGCCCCCGGGGGGGGACTGGGGCCAACGTCCTGACTTTC	CASSPRGGTGANVLTF
.	TRBV7-9	.	TRBJ1-3	TGTGCCAGCAGCCTCCCGGGAGGGAGAAACACCATATATTTT	CASSLPGGRNTIYF
.	TRBV4-3	.	TRBJ2-6	TGCGCCAGCAGCCAAGCCCAGGGGCGGCTCTCTGGGGCCAACGTCCTGACTTTC	CASSQAQGRLSGANVLTF
.	TRBV5-1	TRBD2	TRBJ2-5	TGCGCCAGCAGCTCCAACCCTAGCGGGGGGGCAGGGGAGACCCAGTACTTC	CASSSNPSGGAGETQYF
few	TRBV18	.	TRBJ2-5	TGTGCCAGCTCACCACCCGCCAGGGGTGAGACCCAGTACTTC	CASSPPARGETQYF
.	TRBV10-3	.	TRBJ2-3	TGTGCCATCAGCGGGGTTACAAGCACAGATACGCAGTATTTT	CAISGVTSTDTQYF
.	TRBV7-2	TRBD2	TRBJ2-7	TGTGCCAGCAGCTTTGGGGGAGGGCCCTACGAGCAGTACTTC	CASSFGGGPYEQYF
.	TRBV5-4	.	TRBJ1-1	TGTGCCAGCAGCTTGCCCCGACAGGAGAACACTGAAGCTTTCTTT	CASSLPRQENTEAFF
.	TRBV18	TRBD2	TRBJ2-7	TGTGCCAGCTCACTAACCCGACAGACTAGCGGGGGGTTTCAGGAGCAGTACTTC	CASSLTRQTSGGFQEQYF
few	TRBV9	.	TRBJ2-2	TGTGCCAGCAGCGTAGGTCCCCGCGAGGCCGGGGAGCTGTTTTTT	CASSVGPREAGELFF
.	TRBV6-5	.	TRBJ2-7	TGTGCCAGCAGTTACGGACTGTCCTACGAGCAGTACTTC	CASSYGLSYEQYF
.	TRBV5-3	.	TRBJ2-1	TGTGCCAGACTAGGGGACAATGAGCAGTTCTTC	CARLGDNEQFF
few	TRBV15	.	TRBJ2-6	TGTGCCACCAGCAGGACCGGGACTCGTGGAGCCAACGTCCTGACTTTC	CATSRTGTRGANVLTF
.	TRBV9	TRBD2	TRBJ2-1	TGTGCCAGCAGCGTGACTAGCGGGATCTACAATGAGCAGTTCTTC	CASSVTSGIYNEQFF
.	TRBV19	TRBD2	TRBJ2-4	TGTGCCAGTAGCGGGGGGAGCGGAGCCAAAAACATTCAGTACTTC	CASSGGSGAKNIQYF
.	TRBV19	TRBD1	TRBJ2-1	TGTGCCAGTAGGATGACAGGGGCCAATGAGCAGTTCTTC	CASRMTGANEQFF
few	TRBV6-4	.	TRBJ2-3	TGTGCCAGCAGTAGCGGGAGCACAGATACGCAGTATTTT	CASSSGSTDTQYF
few	TRBV12-5	.	TRBJ1-2	TGTGCTAGTGGTTTGGCCGGGACAAGAGTCTATGGCTACACCTTC	CASGLAGTRVYGYTF
.	TRBV29-1	.	TRBJ2-7	TGCAGCGTTCTTGACAGCTCCTACGAGCAGTACTTC	CSVLDSSYEQYF
.	TRBV6-5	.	TRBJ2-5	TGTGCCAGCAGTCCCGGAAGGGGGTCAGAGACCCAGTACTTC	CASSPGRGSETQYF
.	TRBV10-3	.	TRBJ1-5	TGTGCCATCAGTGAGGGTGTGGGAGGGAATCAGCCCCAGCATTTT	CAISEGVGGNQPQHF
.	TRBV6-5	.	TRBJ1-6	TGTGCCAGCAGTTATGGGCAGGGGAACTATAATTCACCCCTCCACTTT	CASSYGQGNYNSPLHF
.	TRBV12-5	TRBD1	TRBJ1-5	TGTGCTAGTGGTACCCTAACAGGGGGTAATCAGCCCCAGCATTTT	CASGTLTGGNQPQHF
.	TRBV27	.	TRBJ1-5	TGTGCCAGCAGACCGAACAGGGACGGAGGCCAGCCCCAGCATTTT	CASRPNRDGGQPQHF
.	TRBV18	.	TRBJ1-3	TGTGCCAGCTCACCCACAGGTTCAGGCAACACCATATATTTT	CASSPTGSGNTIYF
.	TRBV30	TRBD1	TRBJ1-3	TGTGCCTGGAGCGAAGGGGGCGGCACCATATATTTT	CAWSEGGGTIYF
.	TRBV6-5	TRBD2	TRBJ2-5	TGTGCCAGCAGGGAAAGCGGGAGAGAGACCCAGTACTTC	CASRESGRETQYF
.	TRBV6-5	TRBD1	TRBJ1-5	TGTGCCAGCAGTTTCGACAGGGAAGGACGACAGCCCCAGCATTTT	CASSFDREGRQPQHF
.	TRBV2	TRBD1	TRBJ2-5	TGTGCCAGCAGTGGACAGGGGGCGCCCCAAGAGACCCAGTACTTC	CASSGQGAPQETQYF
.	TRBV19	.	TRBJ2-2	TGTGCCAGTAACTTGAACACCGGGGAGCTGTTTTTT	CASNLNTGELFF
.	TRBV4-2	TRBD2	TRBJ2-1	TGTGCCAGCGGGACCGCGACTAGCGGGGAGGTTTATGAGCAGTTCTTC	CASGTATSGEVYEQFF
.	TRBV29-1	.	TRBJ2-7	TGCAGCGTCCCCGGGACCTACGAGCAGTACTTC	CSVPGTYEQYF
once	TRBV19	.	TRBJ1-5	TGTGCCAGTAGTATAGGGGTGGGCCAGCCCCAGCATTTT	CASSIGVGQPQHF
.	TRBV2	TRBD2	TRBJ2-1	TGTGCCTCGAGGTTTAGCGGGAATGAGCAGTTCTTC	CASRFSGNEQFF
.	TRBV5-6	.	TRBJ2-1	TGTGCCAGCAGCCCTGTGGGTGCTAGCTCCTACAATGAGCAGTTCTTC	CASSPVGASSYNEQFF
.	TRBV9	.	TRBJ1-2	TGTGCCAGCAGCGTGAATGGGGCATCTCAAGGCTACACCTTC	CASSVNGASQGYTF
.	TRBV30	.	TRBJ2-3	TGTGCCTGCACAGGAGACAACACAGATACGCAGTATTTT	CACTGDNTDTQYF
few	TRBV7-6	.	TRBJ1-3	TGTGCCAGCAGCTTGGCCCCCGCGAGCGACACCATATATTTT	CASSLAPASDTIYF